This T cell receptor beta chain is from a study of PD-1 blockade in classical Hodgkin lymphoma. Across the whole study: Intravenous nivolumab at 3 mg/kg was given to patients every 2 weeks. Study-level findings and limits: A significant rise in TCR diversity by C4D1 was seen for CD4+ but not CD8+ cells.

The data were produced by immunoSEQ multiplex PCR, yet TCRdb's version contains in-frame clones alone and is incomplete. The sample yields roughly 12,000 clones, around 82% seen once. Germline-derived CDR1 and CDR2 are SGHKS and YYEKEE (reference sequence). This CDR3 is built from 14 residues. The germline V and J ends were trimmed by 4 bases and 8 bases, with 16 bases remaining between them. Brentuximab vedotin exposure varied, and every patient relapsed after autologous stem cell transplantation. CD8+ T cells were isolated from thawed PBMCs by magnetic negative selection. Patients' outcomes at their best amounted to complete response, partial response or progressive disease. Note on this clone: Its antigen remains unidentified.

The sequencing here drew on CD8+ T cells from blood, taken at baseline. The V gene is TRBV5-5, the J gene TRBJ2-1, with D tentatively TRBD1 (5 bases). The TCR sequence derives from a human donor with classical Hodgkin lymphoma. CDR3 bases: TGTGCCAGCAGCCCTGGACATGGTTTGGATGAGCAGTTCTTC. Residues: CASSPGHGLDEQFF.